This TCR beta chain was captured in a study of blood T cell repertoires in COVID-19. The table came from immunoSEQ multiplex PCR; TCRdb's copy has only in-frame clones and leaves some out. The sample shows 100,000 to 150,000 clones, over 75% of them seen only once. The sample consisted of peripheral blood. The origin of this receptor is a man aged 55 to 69 with acute or convalescent COVID-19.

Written as DNA, the CDR3 is TGTGCCAGCAGCAATCGGGACAGTGGAAACACCATATATTTT. This translates into CASSNRDSGNTIYF. The chain couples TRBV21-1 to TRBJ1-3; TRBD1 was called by the table and not checked on the DNA. TRBV21-1 is an annotated pseudogene. The CDR3 is 14 amino acids.